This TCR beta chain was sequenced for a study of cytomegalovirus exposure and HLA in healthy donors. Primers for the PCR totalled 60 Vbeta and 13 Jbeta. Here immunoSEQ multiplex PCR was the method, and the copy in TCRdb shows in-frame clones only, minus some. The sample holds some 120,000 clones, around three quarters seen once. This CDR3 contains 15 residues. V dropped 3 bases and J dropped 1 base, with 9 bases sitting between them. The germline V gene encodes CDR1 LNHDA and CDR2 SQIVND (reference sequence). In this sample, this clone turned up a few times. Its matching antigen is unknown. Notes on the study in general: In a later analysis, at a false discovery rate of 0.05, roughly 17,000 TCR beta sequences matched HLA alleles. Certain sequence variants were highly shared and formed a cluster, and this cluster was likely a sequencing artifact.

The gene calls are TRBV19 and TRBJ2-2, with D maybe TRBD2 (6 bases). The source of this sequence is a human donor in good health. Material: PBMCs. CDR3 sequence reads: CASSISGLNTGELFF. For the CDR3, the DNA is TGTGCCAGTAGTATTAGCGGACTGAACACCGGGGAGCTGTTTTTT. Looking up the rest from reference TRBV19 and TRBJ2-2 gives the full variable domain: DGGITQSPKYLFRKEGQNVTLSCEQNLNHDAMYWYRQDPGQGLRLIYYSQIVNDFQKGDIAEGYSVSREKKESFPLTVTSAQKNPTAFYLCASSISGLNTGELFFGEGSRLTVL.